The 30 T cell receptor beta chains listed next were all sequenced from one sample in a study of graft-versus-host responses after intestinal transplantation. These receptors lack a known antigen. The method was immunoSEQ multiplex PCR; TCRdb's version includes in-frame clones alone and lacks a portion of them. The table lists about 120,000 clones, approximately 92% of them singletons, with more than 0.1% in the top ten. Sequenced here: unstimulated CD4+ T cells sorted from spleen or lymph node cells, sampled before intestinal transplant. The receptor set was obtained from a human donor who received an intestinal transplant.

The J gene is TRBJ1-2, the V gene TRBV7-9; D ambiguous. Trimming removed 1 base at V and 3 bases at J, with 9 bases between. The CDR3 contains 14 residues. Germline V gene data show CDR1 as SEHNR and CDR2 as FQNEAQ (reference sequence). The CDR3 DNA follows: TGTGCCAGCAGCTTAGGTCAGGCCGACTATGGCTACACCTTC. Translation gives CASSLGQADYGYTF.

This rearrangement joins TRBV7-2 to TRBJ2-7; no clear D. Trimming pared 6 bases from V and 3 bases from J, leaving 12 bases between. Germline V gene lookup returns CDR1 SGHTA and CDR2 FQGNSA. The CDR3 spans 13 residues. CDR3 protein: CASSPDPSYEQYF. The CDR3 DNA reads TGTGCCAGCAGTCCGGACCCCAGCTACGAGCAGTACTTC.

The genes are TRBV15 and TRBJ1-1; tentatively, D is TRBD1 (6 bases). Per the germline V gene, CDR1 is LNHNV and CDR2 is YYDKDF (reference sequence). CDR3 size: 14 residues. The V and J ends lost 2 bases and 2 bases respectively, with 9 bases between them. The CDR3 sequence is CATSRQGTNTEAFF. The CDR3, as DNA: TGTGCCACCAGCAGACAGGGGACCAACACTGAAGCTTTCTTT.

The V and J genes are TRBV6-1 and TRBJ1-1, with D hard to call. The ends were cut back, 8 bases at V and 4 bases at J, with 14 bases in the middle. CDR1 MNHNS and CDR2 SASEGT come from the germline V gene. The CDR3 covers 13 residues. In DNA form, the CDR3 reads TGTGCCAGCCGACTAGGCCCGGCCACTGAAGCTTTCTTT. This sequence encodes CASRLGPATEAFF.

This chain joins TRBV28 and TRBJ1-6, with TRBD1 as a possible D gene (6 bases). This CDR3 is 16 amino acids long. V lost 4 bases to trimming and J lost 12 bases, with 22 bases between them. The germline V gene has CDR1 MDHEN and CDR2 SYDVKM. The CDR3 is CASSSTYRARDGPLHF. CDR3 nucleotide sequence: TGTGCCAGCAGTTCCACCTACAGGGCGAGGGATGGACCCCTCCACTTT.

The chain uses TRBV5-1 and TRBJ2-3, with TRBD2 matching over 10 bases. Germline CDR1 and CDR2: SGHRS and YFSETQ. After removal of 2 bases from V and 3 bases from J, the junction contained 3 bases not matched to a gene. The CDR3 is made up of 15 amino acids. This CDR3 reads CASSLGLAETDTQYF. The CDR3 DNA sequence: TGCGCCAGCAGCTTAGGACTAGCGGAGACAGATACGCAGTATTTT.

The chain is built from TRBV5-1 and TRBJ1-1; possibly TRBD1 for D (5 bases). The CDR3 extends over 13 amino acids. Germline V gene sequence: CDR1 SGHRS, CDR2 YFSETQ. The V and J ends lost 4 bases and 4 bases respectively, with 11 bases between them. The CDR3: CASSRGTGTEAFF. In nucleotides, the CDR3 is TGCGCCAGCAGCCGCGGGACGGGCACTGAAGCTTTCTTT.

The chain uses TRBV29-1 and TRBJ1-1; 7 bases are a match to TRBD1. The trim removed 8 bases at V and 0 bases at J, leaving 12 bases unmatched. The CDR3 runs 15 residues. CDR1 is SQVTM, CDR2 ANQGSEA, per germline. The DNA of the CDR3 is TGCAGCACAAAAGCAGACAGGGTAATGAACACTGAAGCTTTCTTT. Residues: CSTKADRVMNTEAFF.

J is TRBJ2-1 and V is TRBV9; D may be TRBD1 (6 bases). The V gene's germline CDR1 is SGDLS and CDR2 YYNGEE. The germline V and J ends were trimmed by 2 bases and 4 bases, with 10 bases remaining between them. The CDR3 is made up of 14 amino acids. The CDR3 DNA sequence: TGTGCCAGCAGCGTCGACAGGATGTACAATGAGCAGTTCTTC. Translation gives CASSVDRMYNEQFF.

The chain joins TRBV27 to TRBJ2-1, with 13 positions matching TRBD2. V was pared by 7 bases and J by 3 bases, with 9 bases of the junction left unmatched. The CDR3 spans 17 residues. In germline, CDR1 is MNHEY, CDR2 SMNVEV (reference sequence). CDR3 in amino acids: CASTRLWTSGSYNEQFF. CDR3 coding DNA: TGTGCCAGCACTCGCCTATGGACTAGCGGGAGCTACAATGAGCAGTTCTTC.

As to this clone: Other DNA sequences in this specimen translate into the identical CDR3. The rearrangement links TRBV28 to TRBJ2-7; no reliable D call. The CDR3 spans 11 residues. Germline V gives CDR1 MDHEN, CDR2 SYDVKM. Trimming cost V 4 bases and J 4 bases, with 5 bases left between them. CDR3 nucleotides: TGTGCCAGCAGTTCGAGTTACGAGCAGTACTTC. Translation gives CASSSSYEQYF.

The chain combines TRBV11-3 with TRBJ2-1; TRBD2 matches at 10 bases. The CDR3 runs 15 residues. The germline gives CDR1 SGHNT, CDR2 YENEEA. V trimming: 5 bases; J trimming: 6 bases; junction bases outside the gene matches: 7. The CDR3 protein is CASSPRTSGFNEQFF. In nucleotides, the CDR3 is TGTGCCAGCAGCCCCCGGACTAGCGGCTTCAATGAGCAGTTCTTC.

The V and J genes are TRBV27 and TRBJ1-4; D remains unclear. The CDR3 spans 14 residues. Trimming stripped 4 bases from V and 3 bases from J, with 9 bases between. CDR1 is MNHEY, CDR2 SMNVEV, per germline (reference sequence). CDR3 coding DNA: TGTGCCAGCAGTTCACGGCGGGCTAATGAAAAACTGTTTTTT. Translating gives CASSSRRANEKLFF.

This rearrangement joins TRBV7-8 to TRBJ2-2, with D possibly TRBD1 on 5 matching bases. CDR1 is SGHVS and CDR2 is FQNEAQ in the germline V gene. The CDR3 has 13 amino acids. The V and J ends lost 5 bases and 4 bases respectively, with 8 bases between them. CDR3 region: CASSRTFTGELFF. CDR3 nucleotides: TGTGCCAGCAGCCGGACATTCACCGGGGAGCTGTTTTTT.

The V and J genes are TRBV7-2 and TRBJ2-2; D unresolved. The CDR3 consists of 13 residues. V was cut by 0 bases and J by 6 bases, with 5 bases left in between. In germline, CDR1 is SGHTA, CDR2 FQGNSA. Here the CDR3 reads CASSLAVPGELFF. DNA for the CDR3: TGTGCCAGCAGCTTAGCAGTCCCCGGGGAGCTGTTTTTT.

J is TRBJ2-6 and V is TRBV5-4; D gene ambiguous. Germline CDR1 is SGHNT and CDR2 is YYREEE (reference sequence). Trimming cost V 0 bases and J 0 bases, with 10 bases left between them. This CDR3 region has 17 residues. The CDR3 sequence: CASSLARPLSGANVLTF. As DNA, the CDR3 is TGTGCCAGCAGCTTGGCCCGTCCTCTCTCTGGGGCCAACGTCCTGACTTTC. Using reference TRBV5-4 and TRBJ2-6 for the parts outside the CDR3, the full variable domain is ETGVTQSPTHLIKTRGQQVTLRCSSQSGHNTVSWYQQALGQGPQFIFQYYREEENGRGNFPPRFSGLQFPNYSSELNVNALELDDSALYLCASSLARPLSGANVLTFGAGSRLTVL.

V gene TRBV7-9 combines with J gene TRBJ2-7; 7 nucleotides match TRBD2. The V gene's germline CDR1 is SEHNR and CDR2 FQNEAQ (reference sequence). The V and J ends lost 8 bases and 3 bases, in that order; junction bases with no gene match: 7. This CDR3 has 13 residues. CDR3 DNA sequence: TGTGCCAGCGGGAGGGCGGGATTCTACGAGCAGTACTTC. Residues: CASGRAGFYEQYF.

This rearrangement joins TRBV7-8 to TRBJ1-5; D gene unclear. CDR1 and CDR2 (germline): SGHVS, FQNEAQ. Trimming stripped 4 bases from V and 0 bases from J, with 10 bases between. The length of the CDR3 is 15 residues. CDR3 sequence: CASSYQWDSNQPQHF. The DNA of the CDR3 is TGTGCCAGCAGCTATCAGTGGGATAGCAATCAGCCCCAGCATTTT. The full variable domain, rest sourced from reference TRBV7-8 and TRBJ1-5, is GAGVSQSPRYKVAKRGQDVALRCDPISGHVSLFWYQQALGQGPEFLTYFQNEAQLDKSGLPSDRFFAERPEGSVSTLKIQRTQQEDSAVYLCASSYQWDSNQPQHFGDGTRLSIL.

The V gene is TRBV6-4, the J gene TRBJ1-2; D is unclear. Trimming stripped 3 bases from V and 7 bases from J, with 12 bases between. Germline lookup yields CDR1 MRHNA and CDR2 SNTAGT. This CDR3 has 13 residues. The CDR3 region is CASSEDGRGGYTF. CDR3 in DNA: TGTGCCAGCAGTGAAGATGGTCGGGGTGGCTACACCTTC.

The V call is TRBV4-1, the J call TRBJ1-4; D is unclear. Trimming cost V 3 bases and J 7 bases, with 15 bases left between them. CDR3 length: 15 amino acids. CDR1 is MGHRA and CDR2 is YSYEKL in the germline V gene. The CDR3, as DNA: TGCGCCAGCAGCCATAAACATGCTGACCGTGAAAAACTGTTTTTT. Translating gives CASSHKHADREKLFF.

This clone has just a few counts. The rearrangement links TRBV7-2 to TRBJ2-3, with D possibly matching TRBD1 (6 bases). Between the trimmed V and J ends, which lost 2 bases and 8 bases, there was a span of 14 bases. Germline loops: CDR1 SGHTA, CDR2 FQGNSA. CDR3 length equals 14 residues. The CDR3 DNA reads TGTGCCAGCAGCTTACAGGGGTCTGGTGGTACGCAGTATTTT. This encodes CASSLQGSGGTQYF. The full variable domain, in which reference TRBV7-2 and TRBJ2-3 provide the parts outside the CDR3, is GAGVSQSPSNKVTEKGKDVELRCDPISGHTALYWYRQSLGQGLEFLIYFQGNSAPDKSGLPSDRFSAERTGGSVSTLTIQRTQQEDSAVYLCASSLQGSGGTQYFGPGTRLTVL.

This chain links TRBV19 with TRBJ1-2; D is possibly TRBD1 (5 bases). Germline V gives CDR1 LNHDA, CDR2 SQIVND (reference sequence). The CDR3 covers 16 residues. V was cut by 6 bases and J by 4 bases, with 21 bases left in between. CDR3 DNA sequence: TGTGCCAGTAGAACCTCGCGGGGGGACGGCCGCTATGGCTACACCTTC. Translation: CASRTSRGDGRYGYTF.

V and J are TRBV6-5 and TRBJ2-7; D is unresolved. Germline V CDR1 and CDR2: MNHEY, SVGAGI. V lost 11 bases and J 1 base, leaving 15 bases between the germline ends. The CDR3 sequence is 13 residues long. Here the CDR3 DNA reads TGTGCCGCCCGCCCGAGCACTTCCTACGAGCAGTACTTC. As protein: CAARPSTSYEQYF.

This clone has only one observation. The chain recombines TRBV2 with TRBJ2-7; D uncertain. Germline V gene lookup returns CDR1 SNHLY and CDR2 FYNNEI. The CDR3 contains 12 residues. V gave up 5 bases and J gave up 4 bases, with 9 bases separating them. CDR3 coding DNA: TGTGCCAGCAGTCCCACTGGTTACGAGCAGTACTTC. Translation: CASSPTGYEQYF. Supplemented by reference TRBV2 and TRBJ2-7, the full variable domain reads EPEVTQTPSHQVTQMGQEVILRCVPISNHLYFYWYRQILGQKVEFLVSFYNNEISEKSEIFDDQFSVERPDGSNFTLKIRSTKLEDSAMYFCASSPTGYEQYFGPGTRLTVT.

Points on this clone: Other DNA sequences in this sample translate to the same CDR3. The rearrangement joins TRBV5-1 to TRBJ2-2; 10 bases match TRBD2. V lost 5 bases to trimming and J lost 3 bases; unmatched junction nucleotides: 7. This CDR3 region has 16 residues. CDR1 and CDR2 from the germline V gene are SGHRS and YFSETQ. CDR3 in amino acids: CASSPRLAGYTGELFF. The CDR3 region has the DNA TGCGCCAGCAGTCCCAGACTAGCGGGCTACACCGGGGAGCTGTTTTTT.

The V gene is TRBV5-4, the J gene TRBJ2-2; D is possibly TRBD2 (5 bases). CDR1 and CDR2 (germline): SGHNT, YYREEE (reference sequence). The CDR3 loop spans 16 amino acids. V gave up 5 bases and J gave up 3 bases, with 17 bases separating them. CDR3 DNA: TGTGCCAGCAGTCCTAAGAGGGCGAGGGACACCGGGGAGCTGTTTTTT. Encoded protein: CASSPKRARDTGELFF.

The rearrangement joins TRBV5-1 to TRBJ2-5; 8 nucleotides agree with TRBD2. With 0 bases clipped from V and 1 base from J, the junction kept 5 bases outside the gene matches. Germline CDR1 and CDR2: SGHRS and YFSETQ. The CDR3 spans 16 residues. CDR3 sequence reads: CASSLAGSGVQETQYF. Here the CDR3 DNA reads TGCGCCAGCAGCTTGGCAGGTAGCGGGGTCCAAGAGACCCAGTACTTC.

The gene calls are TRBV5-6 and TRBJ1-1; D perhaps matches TRBD1 (6 bases). The CDR3 is made up of 15 amino acids. V dropped 2 bases and J dropped 3 bases, with 14 bases sitting between them. Per germline, CDR1 SGHDT and CDR2 YYEEEE. The CDR3 sequence is CASSFRGGWYTEAFF. DNA for the CDR3: TGTGCCAGCAGCTTTAGAGGGGGTTGGTACACTGAAGCTTTCTTT.

This clone was seen more than once but under ten times. The J gene is TRBJ1-2, the V gene TRBV19, with D unresolved. Germline values: CDR1 LNHDA, CDR2 SQIVND (reference sequence). The CDR3 loop spans 13 amino acids. V was clipped by 10 bases and J by 8 bases, with 20 bases between them. CDR3 sequence (DNA): TGTGCCATCCGGGCCCCGCAAGGAAGGGGCTACACCTTC. Translated, it gives CAIRAPQGRGYTF.

The V gene is TRBV7-9, the J gene TRBJ1-5, with D hard to call. The CDR3 is 13 amino acids. The germline V gene encodes CDR1 SEHNR and CDR2 FQNEAQ (reference sequence). V was pared by 5 bases and J by 7 bases, with 12 bases between. The CDR3 region is CASSPRVDQPQHF. The CDR3 bases are TGTGCCAGCAGCCCGCGGGTGGACCAGCCCCAGCATTTT. The whole variable domain, remainder taken from reference TRBV7-9 and TRBJ1-5, is DTGVSQNPRHKITKRGQNVTFRCDPISEHNRLYWYRQTLGQGPEFLTYFQNEAQLEKSRLLSDRFSAERPKGSFSTLEIQRTEQGDSAMYLCASSPRVDQPQHFGDGTRLSIL.